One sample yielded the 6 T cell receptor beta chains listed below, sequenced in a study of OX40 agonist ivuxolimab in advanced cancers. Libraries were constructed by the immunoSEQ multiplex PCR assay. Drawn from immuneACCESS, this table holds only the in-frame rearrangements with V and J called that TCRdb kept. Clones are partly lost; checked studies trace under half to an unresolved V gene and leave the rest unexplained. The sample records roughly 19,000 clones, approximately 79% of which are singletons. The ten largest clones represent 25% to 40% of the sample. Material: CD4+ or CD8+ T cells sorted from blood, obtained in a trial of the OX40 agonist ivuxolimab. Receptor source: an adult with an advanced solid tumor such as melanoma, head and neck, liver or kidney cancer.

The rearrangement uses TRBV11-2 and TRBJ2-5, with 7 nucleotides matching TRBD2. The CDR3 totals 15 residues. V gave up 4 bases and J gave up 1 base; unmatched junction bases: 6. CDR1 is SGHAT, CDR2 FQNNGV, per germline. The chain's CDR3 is CASSSPGGFQETQYF. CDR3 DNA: TGTGCCAGCAGCTCCCCGGGGGGTTTCCAAGAGACCCAGTACTTC.

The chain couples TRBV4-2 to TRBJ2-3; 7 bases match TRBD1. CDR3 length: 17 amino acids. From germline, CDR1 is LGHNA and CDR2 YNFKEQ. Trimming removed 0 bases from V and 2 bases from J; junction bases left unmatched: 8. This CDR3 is CASSQDSDRKFTDTQYF. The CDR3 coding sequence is TGTGCCAGCAGCCAAGATTCGGACAGGAAATTCACAGATACGCAGTATTTT.

The CDR3 nucleotides read TGTGCCACCCGGCGTGAGGCAGTAAGCACAGATACGCAGTATTTT. Protein: CATRREAVSTDTQYF. This sequence joins TRBV15 and TRBJ2-3, with unresolved D. The CDR3 extends over 15 amino acids. The germline gives CDR1 LNHNV, CDR2 YYDKDF (reference sequence). V was clipped by 8 bases and J by 0 bases, with 15 bases between them.

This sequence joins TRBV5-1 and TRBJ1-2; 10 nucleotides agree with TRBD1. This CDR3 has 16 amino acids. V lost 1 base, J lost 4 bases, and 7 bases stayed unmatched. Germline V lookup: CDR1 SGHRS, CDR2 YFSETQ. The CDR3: CASSLMTGGRPYGYTF. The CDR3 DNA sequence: TGCGCCAGCAGCTTGATGACAGGGGGCCGTCCCTATGGCTACACCTTC.

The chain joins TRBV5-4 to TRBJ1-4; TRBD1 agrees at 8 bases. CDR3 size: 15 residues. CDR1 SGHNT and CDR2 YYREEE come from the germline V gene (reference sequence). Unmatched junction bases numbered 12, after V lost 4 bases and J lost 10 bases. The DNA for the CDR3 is TGTGCCAGCAGCGTAACCGGGACAGGCCTGGGAAAACTGTTTTTT. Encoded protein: CASSVTGTGLGKLFF.

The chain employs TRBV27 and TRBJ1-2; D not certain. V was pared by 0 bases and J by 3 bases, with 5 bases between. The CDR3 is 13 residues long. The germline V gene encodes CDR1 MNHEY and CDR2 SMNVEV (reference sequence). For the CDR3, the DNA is TGTGCCAGCAGTTTATCCAGTTACTATGGCTACACCTTC. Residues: CASSLSSYYGYTF.